Listed below are T cell receptor beta chains from one sample, sequenced in a study of cytomegalovirus exposure and HLA in healthy donors. Assay used: immunoSEQ multiplex PCR; TCRdb lists only in-frame clones, some missing. The sample comprises about 160,000 clones, approximately 73% of which are singletons, and 1.3% to 1.5% rests with the top ten. Sequenced material: PBMCs. All receptors derive from a man aged 45-65 years in good health and CMV-seronegative. Each CDR3 is given with its conserved first and last residue. The order of the fields is V gene, D gene, clone size, J gene, CDR3 DNA, CDR3 protein. The D gene is left open where the match is weak. The listing skips clone size in some rows; elsewhere it reads once, few, many or a size class.

>TRBV19|.|.|TRBJ2-3
TGTGCCAGTAGTTCCGGGGTGGAGACCACAGATACGCAGTATTTT
CASSSGVETTDTQYF
>TRBV28|.|.|TRBJ2-3
TGTGCCAGCAGGCTGACATTCAGCACAGATACGCAGTATTTT
CASRLTFSTDTQYF
>TRBV5-1|.|.|TRBJ1-5
TGCGCCAGCTCTATCAAACCGGGGGGTCAGCCCCAGCATTTT
CASSIKPGGQPQHF
>TRBV6-1|TRBD1|once|TRBJ1-6
TGTGCCAGCAGTGAAACAGGGGGCTATTCACCCCTCCACTTT
CASSETGGYSPLHF
>TRBV6-1|TRBD1|.|TRBJ1-1
TGTGCCAGCAGTGACAGGGGGAGAACTGAAGCTTTCTTT
CASSDRGRTEAFF
>TRBV27|.|few|TRBJ1-1
TGTGCCAGCAGTTTCCGGGGGAGCACTGAAGCTTTCTTT
CASSFRGSTEAFF
>TRBV7-9|.|few|TRBJ1-6
TGTGCCAGCAGCTCCGCGGCTGAGTCACCCCTCCACTTT
CASSSAAESPLHF
>TRBV19|TRBD1|few|TRBJ1-3
TGTGCCAGTAGCCCACAGGGGGCATCTGGAAACACCATATATTTT
CASSPQGASGNTIYF
>TRBV6-5|.|.|TRBJ1-1
TGTGCCAGCAGTCCCCGGGGAGGGAGGAACACTGAAGCTTTCTTT
CASSPRGGRNTEAFF
>TRBV18|.|.|TRBJ1-5
TGTGCCAGCTCACCTACCGGGTCTACTAGCGATCAGCCCCAGCATTTT
CASSPTGSTSDQPQHF
>TRBV5-1|.|few|TRBJ2-5
TGCGCCAGCAGCTTAACTTCCCAAGAGACCCAGTACTTC
CASSLTSQETQYF
>TRBV11-2|TRBD1|.|TRBJ2-7
TGTGCCAGCAGCCGTACGTACCTGGACAGGGCCGAGCAGTACTTC
CASSRTYLDRAEQYF
>TRBV7-2|.|.|TRBJ1-3
TGTGCCAGCAGCTTAGTTTTGGAGTTAGGAAACACCATATATTTT
CASSLVLELGNTIYF
>TRBV5-6|.|once|TRBJ2-3
TGTGCCAGCAGCCCCGCGATCGTCGTCTACACAGATACGCAGTATTTT
CASSPAIVVYTDTQYF
>TRBV7-9|TRBD1|.|TRBJ1-5
TGTGCCAGCAGCCCCTCGCGGACAGGGAGCTATAATCAGCCCCAGCATTTT
CASSPSRTGSYNQPQHF
>TRBV19|TRBD1|.|TRBJ2-7
TGTGCCAGTAGTACAAACAGGGGGCCCTCCTACGAGCAGTACTTC
CASSTNRGPSYEQYF
>TRBV29-1|TRBD2|.|TRBJ2-7
TGCAGCGTGGCCGGGACTAGGGGCATGAAGCAGTACTTC
CSVAGTRGMKQYF
>TRBV25-1|TRBD1|.|TRBJ1-1
TGTGCCAGCAAGGGGACAGGCGATAACACTGAAGCTTTCTTT
CASKGTGDNTEAFF
>TRBV5-1|TRBD1|few|TRBJ1-1
TGCGCCAGCAGCTCCTTAACAACAGGGGGCCCTATGAACACTGAAGCTTTCTTT
CASSSLTTGGPMNTEAFF
>TRBV6-1|.|.|TRBJ1-4
TGTGCCAGCACCGGCTGGGCCGGTACTGAAAAACTGTTTTTT
CASTGWAGTEKLFF
>TRBV9|.|few|TRBJ1-1
TGTGCCAGCAGCCCCCGGTTGAACACTGAAGCTTTCTTT
CASSPRLNTEAFF
>TRBV2|.|.|TRBJ1-1
TGTGCCAGCAGTGAATGGAGGGCGGCGAACACTGAAGCTTTCTTT
CASSEWRAANTEAFF
>TRBV5-1|.|.|TRBJ2-1
TGCGCCAGCAGCTTGGCCCCCGGGAAGGGTGAGCAGTTCTTC
CASSLAPGKGEQFF
>TRBV19|.|.|TRBJ1-5
TGTGCCAGTAGTATAGATAACAGGGACCGGGGGGCCCAGCATTTT
CASSIDNRDRGAQHF
>TRBV14|.|few|TRBJ1-1
TGTGCCAGCAGCTTTGGGGGGACGAACACTGAAGCTTTCTTT
CASSFGGTNTEAFF
>TRBV7-9|TRBD1|.|TRBJ2-7
TGTGCCAGCAGCTTTGGGCAGGGGGCTACCTACGAGCAGTACTTC
CASSFGQGATYEQYF